This T cell receptor (beta chain) stems from a study of beta chain features in type 1 diabetes. Overall study: Cell yields, age and gender were similar between patients and healthy donors.

Deletions cut 10 bases from V and 3 bases from J, with 16 bases between. This CDR3 region has 14 residues. CDR1 and CDR2 (germline): MGHDK, SYGVNS. As for this clone: As yet, its antigen is unknown.

The whole isolated RNA underwent reverse transcription, so sequencing captured expressed TCRB transcripts. Profiling relied on immunoSEQ multiplex PCR, and the TCRdb table lists in-frame clones only, not all of them. The sample lists 150,000 to 200,000 clones, around 63% seen once, with 0.08% to 0.095% in the top ten. Points from the study as a whole: Naive, central memory and Treg TCRB repertoires seemed to resemble each other more closely in patients than they did in healthy donors. People with Type 1 diabetes carried modestly yet significantly shorter TCRB CDR3s in all four CD4+ subsets.

J is TRBJ2-1 and V is TRBV25-1; weak D call: TRBD2 (5 bases). What was sequenced was naive CD4+ T cells from blood. The clonotype originates from a man aged 25-45 years with type 1 diabetes. The DNA of the CDR3 is TGTGCCATTTCGAAATCCGGGGTCTACAATGAGCAGTTCTTC. Translation gives CAISKSGVYNEQFF.